Following are 15 T cell receptor beta chains from one sample sequenced in a study of T cell responses to AZD1222 COVID-19 vaccine. Sequencing was performed with immunoSEQ multiplex PCR; in TCRdb, only in-frame clones are kept and a portion is missing. The data contain roughly 110,000 clones, 85% to 90% of them seen just once; the ten biggest clones take up 5.1%. Sequencing used peripheral blood, obtained on day 0 of AZD1222 vaccination. These receptors all come from an adult in good health.

This clone was seen just once. The chain recombines TRBV19 with TRBJ2-1, with TRBD2 identical over 8 bases. V lost 3 bases and J lost 9; bases outside the gene matches: 7. Germline V gene sequence: CDR1 LNHDA, CDR2 SQIVND (reference sequence). The CDR3 consists of 14 residues. The CDR3 DNA reads TGTGCCAGTAGTATTACCGGGAGGGAAACTGAGCAGTTCTTC. Translating it yields CASSITGRETEQFF.

The J gene is TRBJ2-7, the V gene TRBV7-2; D is uncertain. This CDR3 is built from 11 residues. CDR1 is SGHTA and CDR2 is FQGNSA in the germline V gene. Between the trimmed V and J ends, which lost 2 bases and 3 bases, there was a span of 2 bases. The CDR3, as DNA: TGTGCCAGCAGCTTATACTACGAGCAGTACTTC. Protein sequence: CASSLYYEQYF.

The V gene is TRBV7-9, the J gene TRBJ2-1; D assignment may be TRBD1 or TRBD2 (5 bases each). The CDR3 is made up of 13 amino acids. Germline CDR1 is SEHNR and CDR2 is FQNEAQ (reference sequence). V dropped 0 bases and J dropped 9 bases, with 9 bases sitting between them. This chain's CDR3 is CASSLADGGEQFF. DNA of the CDR3: TGTGCCAGCAGCTTAGCGGATGGGGGTGAGCAGTTCTTC. Full variable domain (outside the CDR3, taken from reference TRBV7-9 and TRBJ2-1): DTGVSQNPRHKITKRGQNVTFRCDPISEHNRLYWYRQTLGQGPEFLTYFQNEAQLEKSRLLSDRFSAERPKGSFSTLEIQRTEQGDSAMYLCASSLADGGEQFFGPGTRLTVL.

V is TRBV2 and J is TRBJ2-2; D gene uncertain. CDR1 is SNHLY, CDR2 FYNNEI, per germline. V was clipped by 2 bases and J by 0 bases, with 7 bases between them. The CDR3 is 15 amino acids. CDR3 region: CASSETSANTGELFF. DNA of the CDR3: TGTGCCAGCAGTGAAACGTCGGCGAACACCGGGGAGCTGTTTTTT.

V gene TRBV9 combines with J gene TRBJ1-1; no definite D call. The CDR3 totals 12 residues. Deletions cut 0 bases from V and 8 bases from J, with 8 bases between. Germline V lookup: CDR1 SGDLS, CDR2 YYNGEE. CDR3 nucleotide sequence: TGTGCCAGCAGCGTAGACGGAGACGAAGCTTTCTTT. It codes for CASSVDGDEAFF.

This rearrangement joins TRBV18 to TRBJ2-1; TRBD2 agrees at 7 bases. J was trimmed by 10 bases and V by 6 bases; bases with no gene match: 12. The CDR3 is 14 residues long. Per the germline V gene, CDR1 is KGHSH and CDR2 is LQKENI. CDR3 sequence (DNA): TGTGCCAGCTCCTCCCCGGGGGGACCACGGGAGCAGTTCTTC. Translating gives CASSSPGGPREQFF.

This clone has just one count. This chain links TRBV5-1 with TRBJ2-3; D gene unclear. V lost 0 bases and J lost 0, with 17 bases in between. CDR3 size: 18 residues. Germline CDR1 reads SGHRS; CDR2 reads YFSETQ. The CDR3 protein is CASSLGRWEGRSTDTQYF. CDR3 sequence (DNA): TGCGCCAGCAGCTTGGGACGATGGGAAGGACGAAGCACAGATACGCAGTATTTT.

This CDR3 is CAISVTMEAGYTF. CDR3 nucleotide sequence: TGTGCCATCAGTGTCACTATGGAAGCTGGCTACACCTTC. The chain uses TRBV10-3 and TRBJ1-2, with D uncertain. V was trimmed by 4 bases and J by 7 bases, leaving 13 bases between them. Germline values: CDR1 ENHRY, CDR2 SYGVKD. The CDR3 totals 13 residues.

J is TRBJ2-5 and V is TRBV3-1 (or the pseudogene TRBV3-2); 7 bases map to TRBD2. Trimming took 4 bases from V and 5 from J; bases not matched to a gene: 16. The CDR3 contains 17 residues. Germline-derived CDR1 and CDR2 are LGHDT and YNNKEL (reference sequence). The CDR3 DNA reads as TGTGCCAGCAGCCGCCGACGAAACGCGGGAGATTTTGAGACCCAGTACTTC. Translating it yields CASSRRRNAGDFETQYF.

The genes are TRBV5-1 and TRBJ2-7; 9 bases line up with TRBD2. The junction had 3 bases not matched to a gene; V was cut back by 0 bases and J by 5 bases. The germline gives CDR1 SGHRS, CDR2 YFSETQ. This CDR3 has 14 amino acids. CDR3 sequence (DNA): TGCGCCAGCAGCTTGGCCCTAGCGGGGAACGAGCAGTACTTC. The encoded protein is CASSLALAGNEQYF.

This clone was picked up one time. V and J are TRBV7-3 and TRBJ1-1, with D unclear. V was shortened by 5 bases and J by 2 bases, with 12 bases between the two germline ends. CDR3 length: 14 amino acids. Germline assignment: CDR1 SGHTA and CDR2 FQGTGA. This CDR3 is CASSQGGSNTEAFF. The CDR3 DNA is TGTGCCAGCAGCCAAGGAGGGTCCAACACTGAAGCTTTCTTT.

The chain employs TRBV7-2 and TRBJ1-1; D is possibly TRBD1 (5 bases). The CDR3 is made up of 16 amino acids. CDR1 SGHTA and CDR2 FQGNSA come from the germline V gene. Between the trimmed V and J ends, which lost 1 base and 1 base, there was a span of 13 bases. CDR3: CASSLVGGFGNTEAFF. The CDR3 DNA reads as TGTGCCAGCAGCTTAGTTGGGGGTTTTGGGAACACTGAAGCTTTCTTT.

The chain employs TRBV3-1 (or the pseudogene TRBV3-2) and TRBJ1-1, with D perhaps matching TRBD1 (5 bases). CDR1 and CDR2 (germline): LGHDT, YNNKEL (reference sequence). The CDR3 extends over 13 amino acids. The V end was cut by 3 bases, the J end by 6 bases, with 11 bases between. CDR3 sequence (DNA): TGTGCCAGCAGCCATATGGGGGACTCTGAAGCTTTCTTT. Protein: CASSHMGDSEAFF.

DNA for the CDR3: TGTGCCAGCAATTCCTGGGGCGGCAGCAACTATGGCTACACCTTC. This codes for CASNSWGGSNYGYTF. The V and J genes are TRBV9 and TRBJ1-2; possible D gene TRBD1, 5 bases. Trimming left V 6 bases short and J 2 bases short, with 17 bases between. The CDR3 runs 15 residues. Germline V lookup: CDR1 SGDLS, CDR2 YYNGEE.

The chain is built from TRBV7-9 and TRBJ2-2; TRBD1 or TRBD2 may be the D gene (5 bases each). The germline V gene has CDR1 SEHNR and CDR2 FQNEAQ (reference sequence). The CDR3 spans 16 residues. The V gene lost 1 base and the J gene lost 2 bases, with 11 bases spanning the gap. The CDR3 sequence: CASSLGLGTNTGELFF. In nucleotides, the CDR3 is TGTGCCAGCAGCTTAGGCTTGGGGACCAACACCGGGGAGCTGTTTTTT.